Listed here are 5 T cell receptor beta chains from one sample, sequenced in a study of blood T cell repertoires in COVID-19 (TCRdb year 2020). To prepare the library, the immunoSEQ multiplex PCR assay was applied. TCRdb carries this immuneACCESS record with in-frame sequences only. Its versions omit some clonotypes, under half of them owing to an unresolved V gene in the studies checked, with the rest unexplained. Across this sample there are approximately 220,000 clones, with roughly 80% seen only once. The top ten clones comprise about 10% of the sample. The sequenced sample was peripheral blood. The receptor source for this set is a woman of 80 years or more with acute or convalescent COVID-19.

The V gene is TRBV11-2, the J gene TRBJ2-7, with 10 bases aligning to TRBD2. Germline CDR1 SGHAT, CDR2 FQNNGV. The CDR3 extends over 15 amino acids. V lost 4 bases, J lost 3 bases, and 6 bases stayed unmatched. CDR3 residues: CASSSSSGSNYEQYF. The CDR3, as DNA: TGTGCCAGCAGCTCATCTAGCGGGAGCAACTACGAGCAGTACTTC.

The CDR3 bases are TGTGCCACCAGTCTGTACAATGAGCAGTTCTTC. It is translated as CATSLYNEQFF. The chain uses TRBV24-1 and TRBJ2-1; D ambiguous. The CDR3 sequence is 11 residues long. Looked up from germline, CDR1 is KGHDR and CDR2 is SFDVKD. V lost 6 bases, J lost 4 bases, and 3 bases lay in between.

The chain recombines TRBV30 with TRBJ2-1, with 7 bases lining up with TRBD1. The J segment lost 5 bases and the V segment lost 5 bases, leaving 0 bases of the junction unmatched. This CDR3 has 11 amino acids. The germline CDR1 and CDR2 sequences are GTSNPN and SVGIG (reference sequence). The CDR3 reads CAWDRDNEQFF. Here the CDR3 DNA reads TGTGCCTGGGACAGGGACAATGAGCAGTTCTTC. Filled out from reference TRBV30 and TRBJ2-1, the complete variable domain reads SQTIHQWPATLVQPVGSPLSLECTVEGTSNPNLYWYRQAAGRGLQLLFYSVGIGQISSEVPQNLSASRPQDRQFILSSKKLLLSDSGFYLCAWDRDNEQFFGPGTRLTVL.

The chain joins TRBV18 to TRBJ1-6; D possibly corresponds to TRBD1 (6 bases). CDR3 size: 15 residues. Germline V gene data show CDR1 as KGHSH and CDR2 as LQKENI. Trimming stripped 1 base from V and 8 bases from J, with 12 bases between. CDR3 region: CASSPRNRDDSPLHF. CDR3 DNA sequence: TGTGCCAGCTCACCACGGAACAGGGATGATTCACCCCTCCACTTT. The entire variable domain, with the rest obtained from reference TRBV18 and TRBJ1-6, is as follows: NAGVMQNPRHLVRRRGQEARLRCSPMKGHSHVYWYRQLPEEGLKFMVYLQKENIIDESGMPKERFSAEFPKEGPSILRIQQVVRGDSAAYFCASSPRNRDDSPLHFGNGTRLTVT.

V is TRBV6-6 and J is TRBJ1-1, with a possible D match to TRBD1 (5 bases). From germline, CDR1 is MNHNY and CDR2 SVGAGI (reference sequence). Trimming stripped 5 bases from V and 3 bases from J, with 16 bases between. This CDR3 contains 15 residues. DNA of the CDR3: TGTGCCAGCAGTCCCTCTTTGGGGCTGGACACTGAAGCTTTCTTT. It codes for CASSPSLGLDTEAFF.